These 26 T cell receptor beta chains came from one sample sequenced in a study of cytomegalovirus exposure and HLA in healthy donors. The PCR was carried out with 60 Vbeta primers and 13 Jbeta primers. Profiling relied on immunoSEQ multiplex PCR, and the TCRdb table lists in-frame clones only, not all of them. The repertoire holds about 82,000 clones, around 73% seen once, with about 3.1% in the top ten. The specimen sequenced was PBMCs. The receptors here all came from a man aged 50-59 years in good health and CMV-seronegative.

V is TRBV7-9 and J is TRBJ2-1; 12 nucleotides align to TRBD2. Germline CDR1 SEHNR, CDR2 FQNEAQ (reference sequence). The trim removed 7 bases at V and 9 bases at J, leaving 10 bases unmatched. The CDR3 loop spans 15 amino acids. The CDR3 loop is CASTRSSGGASEQFF. The DNA of the CDR3 is TGTGCCAGCACCAGGTCTAGCGGGGGGGCCAGTGAGCAGTTCTTC. Using reference TRBV7-9 and TRBJ2-1 for the parts outside the CDR3, the full variable domain is DTGVSQNPRHKITKRGQNVTFRCDPISEHNRLYWYRQTLGQGPEFLTYFQNEAQLEKSRLLSDRFSAERPKGSFSTLEIQRTEQGDSAMYLCASTRSSGGASEQFFGPGTRLTVL.

The genes are TRBV11-2 and TRBJ1-5; D gene unclear. Germline CDR1 reads SGHAT; CDR2 reads FQNNGV. V dropped 1 base and J dropped 4 bases, with 5 bases sitting between them. This CDR3 spans 13 amino acids. The CDR3 loop reads CASSLGRNQPQHF. The CDR3 DNA is TGTGCCAGCAGCTTAGGGAGGAATCAGCCCCAGCATTTT.

This clone was seen a few times. This chain uses TRBV12-2 with TRBJ1-2; the DNA was not used to check the table's D call, TRBD1. TRBV12-2 is an annotated pseudogene. The CDR3 is made up of 10 amino acids. CDR3 bases: TGTGCAAGGGGTCAGGATGGCTACACCTTC. Amino acids: CARGQDGYTF.

V is TRBV25-1 and J is TRBJ2-2; 10 positions agree with TRBD1. Germline V gene data show CDR1 as MGHDK and CDR2 as SYGVNS. This CDR3 has 15 residues. V lost 7 bases, J lost 7 bases, and 9 bases stayed unmatched. The DNA for the CDR3 is TGTGCCAGCACTGGGGGACAGGGGATGATCGGGGAGCTGTTTTTT. It encodes CASTGGQGMIGELFF.

This chain joins TRBV5-1 and TRBJ2-1; TRBD2 matches 10 bases. After removal of 4 bases from V and 4 bases from J, the junction contained 5 bases not matched to a gene. CDR1 is SGHRS, CDR2 YFSETQ, per germline. The CDR3 contains 15 residues. The CDR3 DNA sequence: TGCGCCAGCAGCCCAGGACTAGCGGCTTACAATGAGCAGTTCTTC. Its protein product is CASSPGLAAYNEQFF. The variable domain in full, with the rest retrieved from reference TRBV5-1 and TRBJ2-1, is KAGVTQTPRYLIKTRGQQVTLSCSPISGHRSVSWYQQTPGQGLQFLFEYFSETQRNKGNFPGRFSGRQFSNSRSEMNVSTLELGDSALYLCASSPGLAAYNEQFFGPGTRLTVL.

This clone was observed a handful of times. The chain uses TRBV6-5 and TRBJ1-1; D gene ambiguous. Germline assignment: CDR1 MNHEY and CDR2 SVGAGI. The CDR3 sequence is 15 residues long. Trimming shortened V by 6 bases and J by 2 bases, and 16 bases separated the two germline ends. The CDR3 sequence: CASSRNAQANTEAFF. The CDR3 region has the DNA TGTGCCAGCAGCCGCAACGCCCAGGCCAACACTGAAGCTTTCTTT.

The chain employs TRBV28 and TRBJ2-1; no firm D call. Germline V gene sequence: CDR1 MDHEN, CDR2 SYDVKM. This CDR3 comprises 13 residues. V lost 4 bases and J lost 13, with 17 bases in between. As DNA, the CDR3 is TGTGCCAGCAGTTCAACGCCGACATCCCGCCAGTTCTTC. Its translation is CASSSTPTSRQFF.

The genes are TRBV5-4 and TRBJ2-5; 8 nucleotides agree with TRBD1. The length of the CDR3 is 16 residues. V shed 1 base, J shed 4 bases, and the junction held 9 bases outside the gene matches. Germline lookup yields CDR1 SGHNT and CDR2 YYREEE (reference sequence). The CDR3 reads CASSLFMTGVGETQYF. The CDR3 DNA reads TGTGCCAGCAGCTTGTTTATGACAGGGGTAGGAGAGACCCAGTACTTC.

This rearrangement joins TRBV28 to TRBJ2-7; 8 bases match TRBD2. The CDR3 consists of 16 residues. Germline values: CDR1 MDHEN, CDR2 SYDVKM. After removal of 5 bases from V and 5 bases from J, the junction contained 14 bases not matched to a gene. CDR3 DNA sequence: TGTGCCAGCAGTAAACGCGGGGGGCCCCTAAAGAACGAGCAGTACTTC. This translates into CASSKRGGPLKNEQYF. The entire variable domain, with the rest obtained from reference TRBV28 and TRBJ2-7, is as follows: DVKVTQSSRYLVKRTGEKVFLECVQDMDHENMFWYRQDPGLGLRLIYFSYDVKMKEKGDIPEGYSVSREKKERFSLILESASTNQTSMYLCASSKRGGPLKNEQYFGPGTRLTVT.

This clone showed up just a few times. The chain joins TRBV21-1 to TRBJ1-6. TRBV21-1 is recorded as a pseudogene. The length of the CDR3 is 16 residues. The CDR3 DNA reads TGTGCCAGCACCTCCGGGGAGGGGACTGGGGATTCACCCCTCCACTTT. Protein sequence: CASTSGEGTGDSPLHF.

The chain is built from TRBV19 and TRBJ2-6; D is undetermined. This CDR3 is built from 16 residues. Looked up from germline, CDR1 is LNHDA and CDR2 is SQIVND (reference sequence). V shed 3 bases and J shed 1 base, with 10 bases lying between them. The CDR3 DNA sequence: TGTGCCAGTAGTATTGTCAGGATTTCTGGGGCCAACGTCCTGACTTTC. Encoded protein: CASSIVRISGANVLTF.

The gene calls are TRBV7-2 and TRBJ1-2; TRBD1 aligns across 7 bases. CDR1 and CDR2 from the germline V gene are SGHTA and FQGNSA. This CDR3 region has 11 residues. Losses at the gene ends were 8 bases for V and 6 bases for J; bases not matched to a gene: 3. The CDR3, as DNA: TGTGCCAGCGGGCAGGGGGATGGCTACACCTTC. This translates into CASGQGDGYTF.

This clone was recorded only once. This rearrangement joins TRBV5-4 to TRBJ2-1; D might be TRBD2 (5 bases). The CDR3 totals 13 residues. V was cut by 0 bases and J by 12 bases, with 13 bases left in between. Germline CDR1 reads SGHNT; CDR2 reads YYREEE (reference sequence). CDR3 loop: CASSLGSGNGQFF. CDR3 sequence (DNA): TGTGCCAGCAGCTTGGGAAGCGGCAACGGGCAGTTCTTC.

The chain recombines TRBV7-2 with TRBJ2-7, with TRBD1 matching over 12 bases. The CDR3 length is 17 residues. Germline CDR1 and CDR2: SGHTA and FQGNSA. The J segment lost 3 bases and the V segment lost 10 bases, leaving 16 bases of the junction unmatched. The DNA of the CDR3 is TGTGCCACCCACCCCAGGGGACAGGGGGCGCTGAACTACGAGCAGTACTTC. Amino acids: CATHPRGQGALNYEQYF.

CDR3 loop: CASSDVREGPQHF. For the CDR3, the DNA is TGTGCCAGCAGTGACGTCAGGGAAGGGCCCCAGCATTTT. V and J are TRBV6-1 and TRBJ1-5; a possible D gene is TRBD1 (5 bases). The V gene's germline CDR1 is MNHNS and CDR2 SASEGT. CDR3 size: 13 residues. V dropped 3 bases and J dropped 9 bases, with 12 bases sitting between them.

The chain combines TRBV19 with TRBJ1-6; D is undetermined. CDR3 size: 14 residues. Trimming removed 5 bases from V and 9 bases from J, with 14 bases in between. Per germline, CDR1 LNHDA and CDR2 SQIVND (reference sequence). CDR3 region: CASSPAGRSSPLHF. DNA of the CDR3: TGTGCCAGTAGTCCCGCCGGAAGGAGTTCACCCCTCCACTTT.

The rearrangement uses TRBV5-5 and TRBJ1-2; perhaps TRBD1 as D (5 bases). From germline, CDR1 is SGHKS and CDR2 YYEKEE (reference sequence). This CDR3 is built from 15 residues. Trimming pared 0 bases from V and 2 bases from J, leaving 11 bases between. The CDR3 sequence: CASSLVRGGNYGYTF. The CDR3 DNA reads TGTGCCAGCAGCTTGGTCCGGGGGGGGAACTATGGCTACACCTTC.

This rearrangement joins TRBV6-1 to TRBJ2-1; no clear D. This CDR3 has 13 amino acids. Deletions cut 11 bases from V and 4 bases from J, with 15 bases between. In germline, CDR1 is MNHNS, CDR2 SASEGT. CDR3 loop: CAVFLAHYNEQFF. Written as DNA, the CDR3 is TGTGCCGTATTTTTAGCCCATTACAATGAGCAGTTCTTC.

The chain uses TRBV7-2 and TRBJ2-5; perhaps TRBD2 as D (6 bases). V gave up 6 bases and J gave up 4 bases, with 18 bases separating them. CDR1 and CDR2 from the germline V gene are SGHTA and FQGNSA. This CDR3 region has 15 residues. The CDR3 sequence: CASSPGRAGRETQYF. The CDR3 region has the DNA TGTGCCAGCAGTCCAGGCCGCGCGGGGAGAGAGACCCAGTACTTC. Supplemented by reference TRBV7-2 and TRBJ2-5, the full variable domain reads GAGVSQSPSNKVTEKGKDVELRCDPISGHTALYWYRQSLGQGLEFLIYFQGNSAPDKSGLPSDRFSAERTGGSVSTLTIQRTQQEDSAVYLCASSPGRAGRETQYFGPGTRLLVL.

The rearrangement uses TRBV2 and TRBJ1-5, with D maybe TRBD1 (6 bases). V dropped 7 bases and J dropped 3 bases, with 13 bases sitting between them. Per germline, CDR1 SNHLY and CDR2 FYNNEI. CDR3 size: 14 residues. The CDR3 DNA follows: TGTGCCAGCAAGTCCGGACAGCACAATCAGCCCCAGCATTTT. Translated: CASKSGQHNQPQHF.

The chain links TRBV28 to TRBJ1-2, with a weak D call TRBD1 (6 bases). In germline, CDR1 is MDHEN, CDR2 SYDVKM. Trimming removed 4 bases at V and 6 bases at J, with 6 bases between. The CDR3 spans 11 residues. CDR3 sequence: CASSYRDGYTF. In DNA form, the CDR3 reads TGTGCCAGCAGTTACAGGGATGGCTACACCTTC.

V gene TRBV4-1 combines with J gene TRBJ1-3, with 9 bases aligning to TRBD1. V gave up 0 bases and J gave up 0 bases; unmatched junction bases: 12. This CDR3 region has 20 residues. CDR1 is MGHRA, CDR2 YSYEKL, per germline. CDR3 sequence reads: CASSQERGPGQGLSGNTIYF. The CDR3 DNA reads TGCGCCAGCAGCCAAGAGAGGGGGCCGGGACAGGGTCTCTCTGGAAACACCATATATTTT.

The genes are TRBV5-5 and TRBJ1-4; D possibly corresponds to TRBD1 (5 bases). Germline CDR1 and CDR2: SGHKS and YYEKEE (reference sequence). V was trimmed by 0 bases and J by 2 bases, leaving 14 bases between them. The CDR3 has 17 amino acids. The CDR3 region has the DNA TGTGCCAGCAGCTTGGATAGGGGAAGATCGACTAATGAAAAACTGTTTTTT. It codes for CASSLDRGRSTNEKLFF.

CDR3 sequence reads: CASSATVQETQYF. The CDR3 DNA is TGCGCCAGCAGCGCGACAGTCCAAGAGACCCAGTACTTC. The chain employs TRBV5-1 and TRBJ2-5; D is possibly TRBD1 (5 bases). V was shortened by 4 bases and J by 1 base, with 8 bases between the two germline ends. Germline values: CDR1 SGHRS, CDR2 YFSETQ. The CDR3 is 13 residues long.

The rearrangement joins TRBV7-8 to TRBJ1-1, with D uncertain. Germline assignment: CDR1 SGHVS and CDR2 FQNEAQ. V was trimmed by 5 bases and J by 6 bases, leaving 10 bases between them. The CDR3 runs to 12 residues. The CDR3: CASSLGVSEAFF. The CDR3 DNA sequence: TGTGCCAGCAGCCTCGGGGTATCTGAAGCTTTCTTT.

This chain joins TRBV5-1 and TRBJ1-5; TRBD1 aligns across 9 bases. CDR3 length: 16 amino acids. V dropped 4 bases and J dropped 2; count of bases not matched to a gene: 7. Germline CDR1 SGHRS, CDR2 YFSETQ. The CDR3 DNA reads as TGCGCCAGCAGCCCCGGGACAGGGTATGGCAATCAGCCCCAGCATTTT. Translation gives CASSPGTGYGNQPQHF.